This T cell receptor beta chain was sequenced in a study of regulatory T cells in long-lasting Graves disease. Background on the study: Positive TSH receptor antibodies alongside over 5 years of antithyroid drugs were what marked Graves' disease as persistent. Findings and limits, study-wide: Persistent disease preferred TRBV28, TRBJ1-2 and TRBJ2-5. Patients with persistent disease shared fewer than 3,500 public clonotypes, outpacing the roughly 970 shared by new patients.

This clonotype was counted many times. Its antigen is as yet unknown. Germline values: CDR1 SNHLY, CDR2 FYNNEI. Trimming took 5 bases from V and 11 from J, leaving 21 bases between them. The CDR3 loop spans 14 amino acids. Investigators prepared the TCR beta libraries by applying iRepertoire HTBI primers and Arm-PCR of CDR3 regions. In the study's own analysis: Identification of gene segments yielded around 64 TRBV and 12 to 15 TRBJ across samples. TCRdb fed the multiplex PCR reads into MiXCR, producing one record per CDR3 protein. TCRdb, not the original authors, processed these V and J calls. The data show about 460,000 distinct CDR3 sequences, 22% seen once. Described time point: persistent/refractory GD, antithyroid drugs over 5 years with positive TRAb. PBMC RNA was the source of the TCR library.

Material: peripheral blood mononuclear cells (PBMCs), obtained when the disease was refractory, from a patient treated with antithyroid drugs. The sequence was obtained from a female donor with Graves disease. The chain is built from TRBV2 and TRBJ1-1, with D perhaps TRBD1 (6 bases). The CDR3 nucleotides are TGTGCCAGCAGTTTAGCAGGGGACGCCGGTTCCGCTTTCTTT. Translating gives CASSLAGDAGSAFF. Combining the CDR3 with reference TRBV2 and TRBJ1-1 gives the whole variable domain EPEVTQTPSHQVTQMGQEVILRCVPISNHLYFYWYRQILGQKVEFLVSFYNNEISEKSEIFDDQFSVERPDGSNFTLKIRSTKLEDSAMYFCASSLAGDAGSAFFGQGTRLTVV.